The present TCR beta chain was sequenced within a study of technical replicates of blood from several donors. Repertoires were generated with immunoSEQ multiplex PCR, while TCRdb's copy carries only in-frame clones and drops some. This sample has about 100,000 clones, with under 97% found just once. Germline-derived CDR1 and CDR2 are LGHNA and YNFKEQ. V shed 4 bases and J 4 bases; nucleotides not matched to a gene: 11. The CDR3 consists of 18 residues. The J gene is TRBJ2-3, the V gene TRBV4-2; 13 positions match TRBD2. This TCR derives from a human donor in good health. Sequenced: T cells isolated from PBMCs. The CDR3 nucleotides are TGTGCCAGCAGCCCATTGGGACTAGCGGGGCCGGAAGCAGATACGCAGTATTTT. The encoded protein is CASSPLGLAGPEADTQYF.